These 9 T cell receptor beta chains originate from one sample sequenced in a study of blood T cell repertoires in COVID-19. Measured with immunoSEQ multiplex PCR; TCRdb has only the in-frame clones, and not every one. The profile covers tens of thousands of clones, with more than 85% appearing a single time and around 13% taken by the ten largest. The sample consisted of peripheral blood. The receptors originated from a human donor with active COVID-19. The donor label of this sample is uncertain.

This chain joins TRBV13 and TRBJ2-5, with 7 bases lining up with TRBD2. Germline trimming cut 5 bases from V and 4 bases from J; bases unmatched to any gene: 4. Looked up from germline, CDR1 is PRHDT and CDR2 is FYEKMQ (reference sequence). The CDR3 length is 13 residues. This chain's CDR3 is CASSILAGETQYF. CDR3 nucleotides: TGTGCCAGCAGCATATTAGCGGGAGAGACCCAGTACTTC.

The rearrangement links TRBV11-3 to TRBJ1-1; no reliable D call. CDR3 size: 15 residues. Germline CDR1 is SGHNT and CDR2 is YENEEA. Trimming removed 1 base at V and 4 bases at J, with 13 bases between. As DNA, the CDR3 is TGTGCCAGCAGCTTAGTTGAGGTACGTGGCACTGAAGCTTTCTTT. This translates into CASSLVEVRGTEAFF.

The CDR3 protein is CASEETGKETQYF. CDR3 DNA: TGTGCCAGCGAGGAGACAGGGAAAGAGACCCAGTACTTC. This chain uses TRBV28 with TRBJ2-5, with 7 nucleotides matching TRBD1. This CDR3 contains 13 residues. From germline, CDR1 is MDHEN and CDR2 SYDVKM. Trimming at V came to 8 bases and at J to 3 bases, leaving 6 bases not matched to a gene.

The chain has TRBV2 and TRBJ1-5; no definite D call. Germline CDR1 and CDR2: SNHLY and FYNNEI. V lost 3 bases to trimming and J lost 0 bases, with 6 bases between them. There are 14 residues in the CDR3. CDR3 in amino acids: CASSDSNSNQPQHF. CDR3 DNA: TGTGCCAGCAGTGACTCTAATAGCAATCAGCCCCAGCATTTT.

The chain recombines TRBV30 with TRBJ2-1, with 8 positions matching TRBD2. Trimming took 0 bases from V and 4 from J; bases not matched to a gene: 8. The CDR3 runs to 16 residues. Germline V lookup: CDR1 GTSNPN, CDR2 SVGIG (reference sequence). In DNA form, the CDR3 reads TGTGCCTGGAGTGTACGGGGGACTAGGGGTTACAATGAGCAGTTCTTC. Translated: CAWSVRGTRGYNEQFF.

J is TRBJ2-5 and V is TRBV24-1; 7 bases match TRBD1. V dropped 1 base and J dropped 3; count of bases not matched to a gene: 7. CDR1 is KGHDR and CDR2 is SFDVKD in the germline V gene. This CDR3 has 16 residues. The CDR3 DNA follows: TGTGCCACCAGTGATTTTAGTGGGACAGTTAAAGAGACCCAGTACTTC. Protein sequence: CATSDFSGTVKETQYF.

This chain links TRBV28 with TRBJ2-1; possible D gene TRBD1, 6 bases. Trimming removed 2 bases from V and 15 bases from J, with 20 bases in between. Per germline, CDR1 MDHEN and CDR2 SYDVKM. There are 14 residues in the CDR3. This chain's CDR3 is CASSLLTGQNGAFF. CDR3 DNA sequence: TGTGCCAGCAGTTTACTGACAGGTCAAAATGGGGCGTTCTTC.

This CDR3 reads CASSLGRGEPQHF. The CDR3 bases are TGTGCCAGCAGTTTAGGCAGGGGCGAGCCCCAGCATTTT. The V and J genes are TRBV12-3 or TRBV12-4 and TRBJ1-5; D may be TRBD1 (6 bases). The CDR3 contains 13 residues. Trimming removed 1 base at V and 8 bases at J, with 9 bases between.

The J gene is TRBJ2-2, the V gene TRBV19, with D tentatively TRBD1 (6 bases). The CDR3 has 16 amino acids. CDR1 LNHDA and CDR2 SQIVND come from the germline V gene (reference sequence). Trimming removed 0 bases from V and 4 bases from J, with 12 bases in between. In nucleotides, the CDR3 is TGTGCCAGTAGTATAGATCTCTGGGGGCGCACCGGGGAGCTGTTTTTT. It yields the protein CASSIDLWGRTGELFF.